A single sample gave rise to the 3 T cell receptor beta chains below, sequenced in a study of blood T cells in healthy people across ages. Primers used in a second PCR of about 6 to 11 cycles were a sample-barcoded 5' primer and a J-beta primer mix. TCRdb independently ran MiXCR on the 5' RACE reads; one entry per CDR3 protein. The profile shows roughly 1,300,000 distinct CDR3 sequences, around 59% of them singletons. Sequencing was performed on blood. The source of these receptors is a man aged 18 to 30 in good health.

This sequence joins TRBV24-1 and TRBJ2-2; D possibly corresponds to TRBD1 (6 bases). This CDR3 contains 16 residues. V was pared by 7 bases and J by 2 bases, with 16 bases between. The germline CDR1 and CDR2 sequences are KGHDR and SFDVKD. CDR3 residues: CATRVIGGYNTGELFF. DNA for the CDR3: TGTGCCACCAGAGTTATTGGGGGCTACAACACCGGGGAGCTGTTTTTT.

This clonotype was observed a handful of times. This chain uses TRBV12-3 or TRBV12-4 with TRBJ1-2; 10 nucleotides match TRBD1. The CDR3 has 16 amino acids. J was trimmed by 3 bases and V by 8 bases; bases with no gene match: 12. The CDR3 reads CASGHPSGTGDYGYTF. The CDR3 DNA follows: TGTGCCAGCGGTCATCCCAGCGGGACAGGGGACTATGGCTACACCTTC.

V and J are TRBV3-1 and TRBJ2-7, with unresolved D. CDR3 length: 14 amino acids. V was pared by 3 bases and J by 4 bases, with 13 bases between. Per the germline V gene, CDR1 is LGHDT and CDR2 is YNNKEL (reference sequence). CDR3 protein: CASSQGWTRYEQYF. The CDR3 coding sequence is TGTGCCAGCAGCCAGGGTTGGACGAGATACGAGCAGTACTTC.